The next 30 T cell receptor beta chains were all read from a single sample in a study of beta chain features in type 1 diabetes (dated by TCRdb to the late 2010s). Libraries were built with the immunoSEQ multiplex PCR assay. The entire amount of isolated RNA was reverse transcribed using the High Capacity cDNA Reverse Transcription Kit, so the sequenced TCRB transcripts were expressed ones. Here the immuneACCESS table is served through TCRdb, limited to in-frame sequences with V and J called. Missing clones are a known gap in these copies; in checked studies unresolved V genes cover under half, and the rest lacks a known reason. The sample table shows 350,000 to 450,000 clones, and less than 15% are seen once. The top ten hold approximately 0.019% of the sample. The sequencing input was naive CD4+ T cells from blood. The cell subset or site label on this specimen signifies: true naive CD4+ T cells. These TCRs come from a woman aged 18-35 years in good health.

The chain is built from TRBV29-1 and TRBJ1-1; D is uncertain. The CDR3 has 13 amino acids. CDR1 SQVTM and CDR2 ANQGSEA come from the germline V gene. V shed 4 bases and J shed 5 bases, with 14 bases lying between them. The CDR3 is CSVAGGGRTEAFF. CDR3 coding DNA: TGCAGCGTTGCAGGCGGAGGACGGACTGAAGCTTTCTTT.

This chain joins TRBV6-6 and TRBJ2-1; 7 bases are shared with TRBD1. There are 16 residues in the CDR3. Germline values: CDR1 MNHNY, CDR2 SVGAGI (reference sequence). Germline trimming cut 5 bases from V and 5 bases from J; bases unmatched to any gene: 12. DNA for the CDR3: TGTGCCAGCAGTCCCCACAGGGGAAACAGGGACAATGAGCAGTTCTTC. It encodes CASSPHRGNRDNEQFF.

This clone has just a few counts. CDR3 DNA: TGTGCCAGCAGAGGGACAGGGGGGACCTACAATGAGCAGTTCTTC. Translation: CASRGTGGTYNEQFF. V is TRBV9 and J is TRBJ2-1, with 11 bases lining up with TRBD1. The CDR3 is 15 residues long. Unmatched junction bases numbered 3, after V lost 5 bases and J lost 2 bases. CDR1 and CDR2 from the germline V gene are SGDLS and YYNGEE.

In this sample, this clone turned up a few times. The chain couples TRBV30 to TRBJ2-7; tentatively, D is TRBD1 (5 bases). The CDR3 totals 13 residues. Trimming pared 2 bases from V and 4 bases from J, leaving 12 bases between. Germline assignment: CDR1 GTSNPN and CDR2 SVGIG (reference sequence). In DNA, the CDR3 is TGTGCCTGGAGTTTACGAGGACAATACGAGCAGTACTTC. Protein product: CAWSLRGQYEQYF. Together with reference TRBV30 and TRBJ2-7, the CDR3 gives the full variable domain: SQTIHQWPATLVQPVGSPLSLECTVEGTSNPNLYWYRQAAGRGLQLLFYSVGIGQISSEVPQNLSASRPQDRQFILSSKKLLLSDSGFYLCAWSLRGQYEQYFGPGTRLTVT.

There are a few counts of this clone. V and J are TRBV5-4 and TRBJ2-1, with TRBD2 identical over 9 bases. The CDR3 is made up of 15 amino acids. Germline lookup yields CDR1 SGHNT and CDR2 YYREEE (reference sequence). Trimming took 2 bases from V and 5 from J; bases not matched to a gene: 5. For the CDR3, the DNA is TGTGCCAGCAGCTTAGCGGGAGGACTCGACAATGAGCAGTTCTTC. Its protein is CASSLAGGLDNEQFF.

The table lists this clone with a few counts. The rearrangement uses TRBV5-1 and TRBJ2-1; 8 nucleotides align to TRBD1. Germline trimming cut 3 bases from V and 1 base from J; bases unmatched to any gene: 6. The CDR3 is made up of 16 amino acids. CDR1 is SGHRS, CDR2 YFSETQ, per germline. In DNA, the CDR3 is TGCGCCAGCAGCTCCCCGACAGGGGCTTCCTACAATGAGCAGTTCTTC. Its translation is CASSSPTGASYNEQFF.

This chain connects TRBV29-1 to TRBJ2-2; 9 nucleotides line up with TRBD1. V was pared by 0 bases and J by 6 bases, with 11 bases of the junction left unmatched. This CDR3 is 17 amino acids long. Germline lookup yields CDR1 SQVTM and CDR2 ANQGSEA. The CDR3 nucleotides are TGCAGCGTTGAAGACCCGTACCGGGACAGGGTACCCGGGGAGCTGTTTTTT. Its translation: CSVEDPYRDRVPGELFF.

J is TRBJ1-3 and V is TRBV30; 11 bases are shared with TRBD1. The CDR3 has 16 residues. Looked up from germline, CDR1 is GTSNPN and CDR2 is SVGIG (reference sequence). V lost 3 bases to trimming and J lost 4 bases; unmatched junction nucleotides: 8. CDR3 residues: CAWRLMGQGDGNTIYF. Written as DNA, the CDR3 is TGTGCCTGGAGACTAATGGGACAGGGGGACGGAAACACCATATATTTT. Using reference TRBV30 and TRBJ1-3 for the parts outside the CDR3, the full variable domain is SQTIHQWPATLVQPVGSPLSLECTVEGTSNPNLYWYRQAAGRGLQLLFYSVGIGQISSEVPQNLSASRPQDRQFILSSKKLLLSDSGFYLCAWRLMGQGDGNTIYFGEGSWLTVV.

This clone has a handful of counts. The chain recombines TRBV27 with TRBJ1-2; 8 positions match TRBD1. V shed 6 bases and J 3 bases; nucleotides not matched to a gene: 9. Germline CDR1 MNHEY, CDR2 SMNVEV (reference sequence). CDR3 length: 15 residues. Written as DNA, the CDR3 is TGTGCCAGCAGGCGAGTTTCGACAGGGGACTATGGCTACACCTTC. It encodes CASRRVSTGDYGYTF.

This clone was counted between two and nine times. The V call is TRBV29-1, the J call TRBJ1-1; D gene unclear. V was shortened by 1 base and J by 4 bases, with 16 bases between the two germline ends. The CDR3 is made up of 15 amino acids. Germline lookup yields CDR1 SQVTM and CDR2 ANQGSEA. CDR3 DNA: TGCAGCGTTGAAGTGTCGCCAGGATCGAGCACTGAAGCTTTCTTT. It specifies CSVEVSPGSSTEAFF.

This clone has just a few counts. The J gene is TRBJ2-1, the V gene TRBV7-3; maybe TRBD2 (6 bases). V dropped 3 bases and J dropped 3 bases, with 12 bases sitting between them. This CDR3 is 15 amino acids long. Germline V gene lookup returns CDR1 SGHTA and CDR2 FQGTGA. The CDR3 reads CASSFDGSDYNEQFF. For the CDR3, the DNA is TGTGCCAGCAGCTTTGACGGGAGCGACTACAATGAGCAGTTCTTC.

The chain employs TRBV7-9 and TRBJ1-2; D remains unclear. The V gene lost 5 bases and the J gene lost 4 bases, with 8 bases spanning the gap. Germline loops: CDR1 SEHNR, CDR2 FQNEAQ (reference sequence). The CDR3 is 12 residues long. The CDR3 here is CASSRVPYGYTF. As DNA, the CDR3 is TGTGCCAGCAGCCGAGTGCCCTATGGCTACACCTTC.

The chain carries TRBV6-1 and TRBJ2-2; D call uncertain. The CDR3 runs to 15 residues. Trimming shortened V by 4 bases and J by 2 bases, and 11 bases separated the two germline ends. Germline lookup yields CDR1 MNHNS and CDR2 SASEGT. CDR3 nucleotide sequence: TGTGCCAGCAGTGGGTCCTATATCAACACCGGGGAGCTGTTTTTT. Translation: CASSGSYINTGELFF.

This clone was picked up a small number of times. J is TRBJ2-7 and V is TRBV28; 7 nucleotides align to TRBD1. From germline, CDR1 is MDHEN and CDR2 SYDVKM. CDR3 size: 15 residues. V was pared by 1 base and J by 1 base, with 4 bases of the junction left unmatched. The CDR3 DNA reads as TGTGCCAGCAGTTTATTCGCGACAGGGTCCTACGAGCAGTACTTC. This translates into CASSLFATGSYEQYF.

The chain carries TRBV5-1 and TRBJ2-3; 11 nucleotides agree with TRBD2. The CDR3 has 16 residues. Germline CDR1 SGHRS, CDR2 YFSETQ. J was trimmed by 6 bases and V by 3 bases; bases with no gene match: 9. The CDR3 loop reads CASSYPTTSGGDTQYF. The CDR3 DNA reads TGCGCCAGCAGCTACCCTACAACTAGCGGGGGTGATACGCAGTATTTT.

The chain recombines TRBV7-2 with TRBJ2-6; tentative D call: TRBD2 (5 bases). The ends were cut back, 1 base at V and 4 bases at J, with 20 bases in the middle. Germline V CDR1 and CDR2: SGHTA, FQGNSA. The CDR3 is 19 amino acids. The CDR3 spells CASSLGLIGGTSGANVLTF. The CDR3 nucleotides are TGTGCCAGCAGCTTAGGCCTGATCGGAGGAACGTCGGGGGCCAACGTCCTGACTTTC.

This rearrangement joins TRBV19 to TRBJ1-2; D ambiguous. The CDR3 contains 13 residues. The germline V gene has CDR1 LNHDA and CDR2 SQIVND (reference sequence). V was shortened by 3 bases and J by 6 bases, with 11 bases between the two germline ends. CDR3 region: CASSIPSGDGYTF. DNA for the CDR3: TGTGCCAGTAGTATCCCATCCGGAGATGGCTACACCTTC.

V and J are TRBV21-1 and TRBJ2-1; the D call TRBD2 from the table was never checked on the DNA. TRBV21-1 is a documented pseudogene. The CDR3 runs to 16 residues. In nucleotides, the CDR3 is TGTGCCAGCAGCAAAGAGAATAAGGACTGCTACAATGAGCAGTTCTTC. Protein product: CASSKENKDCYNEQFF.

The sample holds a few counts of this clone. J is TRBJ2-2 and V is TRBV9, with a possible D match to TRBD1 (6 bases). Trimming took 2 bases from V and 6 from J, leaving 14 bases between them. Germline V CDR1 and CDR2: SGDLS, YYNGEE. The CDR3 sequence is 15 residues long. The CDR3 nucleotides are TGTGCCAGCAGCGTTTCTCAGGGGATGGCCGGGGAGCTGTTTTTT. Encoded protein: CASSVSQGMAGELFF.

This chain uses TRBV27 with TRBJ2-5; perhaps TRBD2 as D (5 bases). Trimming pared 2 bases from V and 3 bases from J, leaving 10 bases between. The CDR3 has 14 residues. Germline lookup yields CDR1 MNHEY and CDR2 SMNVEV (reference sequence). CDR3 in DNA: TGTGCCAGCAGTTTAAATGGACTGGAAGAGACCCAGTACTTC. This sequence encodes CASSLNGLEETQYF.

The chain couples TRBV5-4 to TRBJ2-5; 11 bases are a match to TRBD2. Per the germline V gene, CDR1 is SGHNT and CDR2 is YYREEE (reference sequence). The CDR3 is 15 residues long. V gave up 4 bases and J gave up 5 bases; unmatched junction bases: 7. This chain's CDR3 is CASSPVAGGRETQYF. In DNA, the CDR3 is TGTGCCAGCAGCCCGGTAGCGGGAGGGCGGGAGACCCAGTACTTC.

This chain connects TRBV28 to TRBJ2-5; a weak D match, TRBD1 (6 bases). V gave up 7 bases and J gave up 7 bases, with 13 bases separating them. This CDR3 contains 12 residues. Germline CDR1 MDHEN, CDR2 SYDVKM. The CDR3 loop is CASKQGLGTQYF. Here the CDR3 DNA reads TGTGCCAGCAAACAGGGTTTGGGGACCCAGTACTTC. The full variable domain, rest sourced from reference TRBV28 and TRBJ2-5, is DVKVTQSSRYLVKRTGEKVFLECVQDMDHENMFWYRQDPGLGLRLIYFSYDVKMKEKGDIPEGYSVSREKKERFSLILESASTNQTSMYLCASKQGLGTQYFGPGTRLLVL.

This rearrangement joins TRBV7-9 to TRBJ1-5, with a possible D match to TRBD1 (5 bases). V was pared by 5 bases and J by 1 base, with 15 bases between. Germline CDR1 is SEHNR and CDR2 is FQNEAQ (reference sequence). CDR3 size: 16 residues. CDR3 sequence reads: CASSLGGAVSNQPQHF. CDR3 bases: TGTGCCAGCAGCCTGGGAGGGGCAGTAAGCAATCAGCCCCAGCATTTT.

This clone has just a few counts. DNA for the CDR3: TGTGCCAGCAGTTTATCTTTGACTAGGCGAACCTACGAGCAGTACTTC. Translating it yields CASSLSLTRRTYEQYF. The chain couples TRBV27 to TRBJ2-7; maybe TRBD2 (6 bases). V was cut by 0 bases and J by 2 bases, with 14 bases left in between. The V gene's germline CDR1 is MNHEY and CDR2 SMNVEV (reference sequence). CDR3 length: 16 amino acids.

This clone was seen a few times. The chain is built from TRBV5-1 and TRBJ2-1; TRBD1 agrees at 10 bases. V lost 0 bases and J lost 2; bases outside the gene matches: 8. This CDR3 spans 18 amino acids. In germline, CDR1 is SGHRS, CDR2 YFSETQ. The chain's CDR3 is CASSLEFRQGAPYNEQFF. The DNA for the CDR3 is TGCGCCAGCAGCTTGGAATTTCGACAGGGGGCCCCCTACAATGAGCAGTTCTTC.

This clone has only a few counts. The chain has TRBV4-3 and TRBJ1-4; 9 bases line up with TRBD1. The junction had 7 bases not matched to a gene; V was cut back by 6 bases and J by 11 bases. Germline V gives CDR1 LGHNA, CDR2 YSLEER. The CDR3 covers 13 residues. Here the CDR3 reads CASSSDRGFKLFF. Written as DNA, the CDR3 is TGCGCCAGCAGTTCGGACAGGGGATTTAAACTGTTTTTT.

V is TRBV30 and J is TRBJ2-7; the D is unclear. Trimming removed 8 bases at V and 1 base at J, with 15 bases between. Germline assignment: CDR1 GTSNPN and CDR2 SVGIG (reference sequence). This CDR3 has 13 residues. The CDR3, as DNA: TGTGCCGCCCGGCGCAGACAATCCTACGAGCAGTACTTC. This codes for CAARRRQSYEQYF.

This clone appeared a few times. The genes are TRBV30 and TRBJ2-3, with 7 nucleotides matching TRBD2. CDR1 and CDR2 (germline): GTSNPN, SVGIG (reference sequence). CDR3 length: 16 residues. V dropped 0 bases and J dropped 2; count of bases not matched to a gene: 8. As DNA, the CDR3 is TGTGCCTGGAGTGTCGGGCTAGCGGAATACACAGATACGCAGTATTTT. Amino acids: CAWSVGLAEYTDTQYF.

The chain links TRBV28 to TRBJ2-1, with a weak D call TRBD2 (6 bases). This CDR3 contains 16 residues. Germline CDR1 is MDHEN and CDR2 is SYDVKM. Between the trimmed V and J ends, which lost 4 bases and 0 bases, there was a span of 13 bases. The CDR3 nucleotides read TGTGCCAGCAGTTCGTCTAGCGCGAGCTCCTACAATGAGCAGTTCTTC. This translates into CASSSSSASSYNEQFF.

The chain joins TRBV29-1 to TRBJ2-7; 7 bases map to TRBD1. Germline V CDR1 and CDR2: SQVTM, ANQGSEA. After removal of 4 bases from V and 3 bases from J, the junction contained 9 bases not matched to a gene. This CDR3 is 14 amino acids long. CDR3 in amino acids: CSVGAGGQNYEQYF. CDR3 nucleotides: TGCAGCGTTGGGGCAGGGGGACAGAACTACGAGCAGTACTTC.